This T cell receptor beta chain was documented in a study of blood T cell repertoires in COVID-19. Study as a whole: The study drew acute and convalescent COVID-19 samples from the United States, Italy and Spain. Sample material is recorded as cDNA or gDNA derived from T cells, B-cell-depleted T cells, or PBMCs.

Original data processing: Nucleated cell number was recorded as an estimate derived from reference gene primer amplification. Sequencing was performed with immunoSEQ multiplex PCR; in TCRdb, only in-frame clones are kept and a portion is missing. That table supplies the V and J calls and clone size; D and trimming were determined from the DNA. The repertoire has 250,000 to 300,000 clones, around 87% of them found once; the top ten carry 2% to 2.5%. This clone was seen once. There are 13 residues in the CDR3. The V and J ends lost 4 bases and 13 bases respectively, with 19 bases between them. CDR1 and CDR2 from the germline V gene are MNHEY and SVGEGT.

What was sequenced was peripheral blood. The rearrangement joins TRBV6-2 or TRBV6-3 to TRBJ2-5; D perhaps matches TRBD2 (5 bases). The sequence derives from a woman between 50 and 59 years old who had recovered from COVID-19. The CDR3 DNA reads TGTGCCAGCAGTTTCCCTGGAGGCGGTTGGGGGTACTTC. It translates to CASSFPGGGWGYF.